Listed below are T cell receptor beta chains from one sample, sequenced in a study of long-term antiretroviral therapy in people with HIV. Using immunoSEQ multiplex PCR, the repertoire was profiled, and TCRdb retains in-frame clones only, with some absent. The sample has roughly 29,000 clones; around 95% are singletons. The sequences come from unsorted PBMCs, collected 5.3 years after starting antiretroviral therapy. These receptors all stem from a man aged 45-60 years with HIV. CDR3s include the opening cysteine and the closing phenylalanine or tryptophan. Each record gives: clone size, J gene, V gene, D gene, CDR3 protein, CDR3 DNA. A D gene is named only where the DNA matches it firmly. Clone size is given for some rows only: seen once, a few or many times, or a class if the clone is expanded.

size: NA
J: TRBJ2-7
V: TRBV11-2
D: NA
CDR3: CASSLDEGASPTSYEQYF
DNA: TGTGCCAGCAGCTTAGATGAAGGGGCAAGTCCTACTTCCTACGAGCAGTACTTC

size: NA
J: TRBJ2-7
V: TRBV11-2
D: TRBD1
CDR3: CASSYDRGLQYF
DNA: TGTGCCAGCAGCTACGACAGGGGGTTGCAGTACTTC

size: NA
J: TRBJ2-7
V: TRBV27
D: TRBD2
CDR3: CASSPFLAVAYEQYF
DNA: TGTGCCAGCAGTCCCTTCCTAGCGGTGGCCTACGAGCAGTACTTC

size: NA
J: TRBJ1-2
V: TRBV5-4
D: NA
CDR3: CASSLVPGDSSNYGYTF
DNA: TGTGCCAGCAGCTTGGTGCCAGGGGATTCATCTAACTATGGCTACACCTTC

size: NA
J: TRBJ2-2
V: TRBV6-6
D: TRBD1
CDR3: CASTWDREGTGELFF
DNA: TGTGCCAGCACCTGGGACAGGGAAGGGACCGGGGAGCTGTTTTTT

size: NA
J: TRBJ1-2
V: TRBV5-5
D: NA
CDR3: CASSLPDAYGYTF
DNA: TGTGCCAGCAGCCTACCAGATGCCTATGGCTACACCTTC

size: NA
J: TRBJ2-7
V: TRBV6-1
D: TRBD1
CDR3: CASSAGTGSEEQYF
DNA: TGTGCCAGCAGTGCCGGGACAGGGTCTGAGGAGCAGTACTTC

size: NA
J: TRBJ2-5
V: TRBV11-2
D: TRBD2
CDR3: CASSLVSSGGSQETQYF
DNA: TGTGCCAGCAGCTTAGTTAGTAGCGGGGGATCACAAGAGACCCAGTACTTC

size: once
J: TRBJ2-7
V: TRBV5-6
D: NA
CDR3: CASSLRRVSSYEQYF
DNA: TGTGCCAGCAGCTTAAGGAGGGTTTCTTCCTACGAGCAGTACTTC

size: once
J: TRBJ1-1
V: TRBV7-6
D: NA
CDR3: CASSSNFGTLNTEAFF
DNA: TGTGCCAGCAGCTCAAACTTCGGGACGTTGAACACTGAAGCTTTCTTT

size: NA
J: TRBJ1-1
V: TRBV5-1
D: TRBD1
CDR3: CASSQDRGTEAFF
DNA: TGCGCCAGCAGCCAGGACAGGGGAACTGAAGCTTTCTTT

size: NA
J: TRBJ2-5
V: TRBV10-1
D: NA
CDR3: CASSDDRDPTETQYF
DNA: TGCGCCAGCAGTGATGATCGGGACCCTACAGAGACCCAGTACTTC